These 2 T cell receptor beta chains were all obtained from the same sample, sequenced in a study of blood T cell repertoires in COVID-19. Clones were sequenced by immunoSEQ multiplex PCR, and TCRdb holds only the in-frame ones, with some missing. The sample has 290,000 or so clones, approximately 85% seen once. Sequenced material: peripheral blood. The receptor set was obtained from a man in his forties or fifties with active or convalescent COVID-19.

The CDR3 sequence is CASSQSSNQPQHF. The CDR3 DNA sequence: TGTGCCAGCAGCCAATCAAGCAATCAGCCCCAGCATTTT. The chain carries TRBV14 and TRBJ1-5, with unresolved D. V was shortened by 2 bases and J by 1 base, with 3 bases between the two germline ends. The CDR3 spans 13 residues. CDR1 is SGHDN and CDR2 is FVKESK in the germline V gene.

About this clone itself: Other DNA sequences in this specimen translate into the identical CDR3. The chain links TRBV7-2 to TRBJ2-1, with TRBD2 as a possible D gene (6 bases). Trimming removed 5 bases at V and 4 bases at J, with 12 bases between. The CDR3 is 14 residues long. The germline V gene encodes CDR1 SGHTA and CDR2 FQGNSA. This CDR3 is CASSPGLGYNEQFF. CDR3 nucleotide sequence: TGTGCCAGCAGCCCGGGACTGGGGTACAATGAGCAGTTCTTC.